This entry features one T cell receptor (beta chain) sequence. There are 16 residues in the CDR3. The germline gives CDR1 MNHNS, CDR2 SASEGT. V was pared by 3 bases and J by 6 bases, with 10 bases of the junction left unmatched. The sample is drawn from a study of blood T cell repertoires in COVID-19. Source study methods: It was from reference gene primer amplification that nucleated cell counts were estimated. The protocol was immunoSEQ multiplex PCR, while the TCRdb copy is restricted to in-frame clones and leaves out a portion. That table gives V, J and clone size, and the DNA gave D and trimming. The sample lists 55,000 or so clones, 90% occurring once.

The sequenced sample consisted of peripheral blood. This clonotype originated in a man aged 35-49 years with acute or convalescent COVID-19. The chain employs TRBV6-1 and TRBJ1-5; 8 bases are a match to TRBD1. DNA for the CDR3: TGTGCCAGCAGTGATGGGGGCAGGGGGCGCGGTCAGCCCCAGCATTTT. Translating it yields CASSDGGRGRGQPQHF.